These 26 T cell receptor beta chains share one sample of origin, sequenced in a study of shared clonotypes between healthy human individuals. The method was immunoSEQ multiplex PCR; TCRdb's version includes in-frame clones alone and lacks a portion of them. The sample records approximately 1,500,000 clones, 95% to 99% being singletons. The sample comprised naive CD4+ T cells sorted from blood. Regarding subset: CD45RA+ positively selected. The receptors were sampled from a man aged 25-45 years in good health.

The CDR3, as DNA: TGCGCCAGCAGCTTGGAGGCAGGGAGAGACACCATATATTTT. Amino acids: CASSLEAGRDTIYF. This chain links TRBV5-1 with TRBJ1-3, with D possibly being TRBD1 (5 bases). Germline CDR1 reads SGHRS; CDR2 reads YFSETQ. V lost 0 bases and J lost 8, with 12 bases in between. This CDR3 is built from 14 residues.

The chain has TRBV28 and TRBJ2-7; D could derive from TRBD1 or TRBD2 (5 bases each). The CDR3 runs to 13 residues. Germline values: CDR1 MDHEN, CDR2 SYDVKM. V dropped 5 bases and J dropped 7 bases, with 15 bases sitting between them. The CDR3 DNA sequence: TGTGCCAGCAGTCCTACGGGGACGAGGGAGCAGTACTTC. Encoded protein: CASSPTGTREQYF.

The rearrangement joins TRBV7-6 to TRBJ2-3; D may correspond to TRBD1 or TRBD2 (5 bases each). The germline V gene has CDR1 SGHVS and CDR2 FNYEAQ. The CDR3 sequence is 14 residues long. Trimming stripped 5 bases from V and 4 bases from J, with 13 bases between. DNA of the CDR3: TGTGCCAGCAGCCTGAAAGAGGGGTCAGATACGCAGTATTTT. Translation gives CASSLKEGSDTQYF.

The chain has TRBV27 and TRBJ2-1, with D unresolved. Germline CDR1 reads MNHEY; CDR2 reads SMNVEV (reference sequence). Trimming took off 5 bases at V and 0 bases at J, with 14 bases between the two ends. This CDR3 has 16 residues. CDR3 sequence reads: CASSPTLASSYNEQFF. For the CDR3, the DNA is TGTGCCAGCAGTCCGACCCTCGCATCCTCCTACAATGAGCAGTTCTTC.

CDR3: CASKELPLERNEQFF. CDR3 sequence (DNA): TGTGCCAGCAAAGAATTACCTCTCGAACGGAATGAGCAGTTCTTC. The chain uses TRBV7-3 and TRBJ2-1, with D unresolved. The CDR3 covers 15 residues. The V end was cut by 7 bases, the J end by 7 bases, with 20 bases between. Germline-derived CDR1 and CDR2 are SGHTA and FQGTGA.

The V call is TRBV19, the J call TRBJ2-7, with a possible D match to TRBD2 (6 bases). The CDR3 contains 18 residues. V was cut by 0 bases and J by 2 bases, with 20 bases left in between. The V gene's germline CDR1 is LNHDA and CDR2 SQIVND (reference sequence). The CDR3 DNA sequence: TGTGCCAGTAGTATAGATCTGAGGGCGGGGATGGGAACCTACGAGCAGTACTTC. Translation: CASSIDLRAGMGTYEQYF.

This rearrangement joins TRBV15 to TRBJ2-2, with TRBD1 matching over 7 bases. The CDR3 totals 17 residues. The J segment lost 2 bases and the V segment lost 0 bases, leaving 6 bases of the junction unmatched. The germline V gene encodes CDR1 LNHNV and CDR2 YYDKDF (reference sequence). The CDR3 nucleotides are TGTGCCACCAGCAGAGATCCAGGACAGGCAAACACCGGGGAGCTGTTTTTT. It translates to CATSRDPGQANTGELFF.

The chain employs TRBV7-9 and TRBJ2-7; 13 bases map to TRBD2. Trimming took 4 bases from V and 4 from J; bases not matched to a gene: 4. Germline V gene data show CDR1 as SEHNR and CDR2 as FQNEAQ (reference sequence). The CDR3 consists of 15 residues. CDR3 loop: CASSYRTSGSYEQYF. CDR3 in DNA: TGTGCCAGCAGCTACCGGACTAGCGGGAGTTACGAGCAGTACTTC.

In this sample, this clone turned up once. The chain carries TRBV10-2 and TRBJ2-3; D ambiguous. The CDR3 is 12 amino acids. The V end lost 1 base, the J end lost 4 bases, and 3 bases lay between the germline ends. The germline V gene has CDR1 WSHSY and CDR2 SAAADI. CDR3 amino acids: CASSEFADTQYF. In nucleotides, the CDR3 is TGCGCCAGCAGTGAGTTTGCAGATACGCAGTATTTT.

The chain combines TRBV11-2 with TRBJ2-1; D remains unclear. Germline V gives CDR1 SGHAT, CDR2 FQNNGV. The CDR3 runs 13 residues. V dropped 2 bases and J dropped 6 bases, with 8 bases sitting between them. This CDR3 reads CASSLIWGNEQFF. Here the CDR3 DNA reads TGTGCCAGCAGCTTAATTTGGGGCAATGAGCAGTTCTTC.

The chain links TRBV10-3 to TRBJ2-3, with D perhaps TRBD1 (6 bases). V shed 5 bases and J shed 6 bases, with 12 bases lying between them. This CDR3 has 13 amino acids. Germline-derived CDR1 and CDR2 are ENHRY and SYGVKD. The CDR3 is CAISNRASDTQYF. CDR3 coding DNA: TGTGCCATCAGTAACAGGGCGTCGGATACGCAGTATTTT.

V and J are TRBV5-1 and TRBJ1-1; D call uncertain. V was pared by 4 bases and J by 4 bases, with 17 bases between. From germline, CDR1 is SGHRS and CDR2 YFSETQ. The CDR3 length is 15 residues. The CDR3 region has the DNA TGCGCCAGCAGCACTGGCGCCGGTGTGGTCACTGAAGCTTTCTTT. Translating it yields CASSTGAGVVTEAFF.

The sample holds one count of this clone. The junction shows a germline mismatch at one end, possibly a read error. This chain's CDR3 is CASSEGPSGRTDTQYF. DNA of the CDR3: TGTGCCAGCAGCGAAGGGCCTAGCGGGAGGACAGATACGCAGTATTTT. This sequence joins TRBV6-1 and TRBJ2-3; 11 positions agree with TRBD2. Germline V lookup: CDR1 MNHNS, CDR2 SASEGT. The CDR3 contains 16 residues.

Here the CDR3 reads CASSSRTGNPYEQYF. The CDR3 coding sequence is TGTGCCAGCAGCTCTCGGACAGGAAATCCCTACGAGCAGTACTTC. V is TRBV13 and J is TRBJ2-7; TRBD1 agrees at 7 bases. The length of the CDR3 is 15 residues. CDR1 and CDR2 from the germline V gene are PRHDT and FYEKMQ (reference sequence). With 4 bases clipped from V and 2 bases from J, the junction kept 8 bases outside the gene matches.

The DNA for the CDR3 is TGTGCCAGCAGTGAAGCCCTCAGAGCCCAGTACTTC. This gives the protein CASSEALRAQYF. The chain carries TRBV6-1 and TRBJ2-5; the D is unclear. Per the germline V gene, CDR1 is MNHNS and CDR2 is SASEGT. CDR3 length: 12 residues. Trimming took off 0 bases at V and 9 bases at J, with 8 bases between the two ends.

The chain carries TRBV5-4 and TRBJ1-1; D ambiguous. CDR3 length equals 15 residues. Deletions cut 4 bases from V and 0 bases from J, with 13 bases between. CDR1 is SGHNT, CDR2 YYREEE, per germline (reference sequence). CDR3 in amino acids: CASSAAGWLNTEAFF. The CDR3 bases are TGTGCCAGCAGCGCGGCGGGGTGGCTGAACACTGAAGCTTTCTTT.

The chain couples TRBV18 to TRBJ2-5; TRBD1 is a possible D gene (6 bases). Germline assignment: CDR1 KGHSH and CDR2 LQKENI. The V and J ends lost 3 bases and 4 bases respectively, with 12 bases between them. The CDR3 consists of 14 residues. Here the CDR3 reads CASSPLTGRETQYF. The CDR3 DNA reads TGTGCCAGCTCACCCTTAACAGGGAGAGAGACCCAGTACTTC.

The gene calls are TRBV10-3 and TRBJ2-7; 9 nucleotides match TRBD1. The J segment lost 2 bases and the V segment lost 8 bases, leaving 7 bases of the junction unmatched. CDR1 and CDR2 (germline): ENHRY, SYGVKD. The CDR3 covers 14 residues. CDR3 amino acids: CAIGTRDRAYEQYF. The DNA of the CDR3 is TGTGCCATCGGGACCCGGGACAGGGCCTACGAGCAGTACTTC.

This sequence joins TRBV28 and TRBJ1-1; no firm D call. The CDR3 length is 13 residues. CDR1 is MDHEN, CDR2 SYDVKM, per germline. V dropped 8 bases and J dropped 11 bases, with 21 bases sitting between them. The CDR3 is CASYNSLAPKAFF. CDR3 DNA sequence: TGTGCCAGCTACAATTCGTTGGCACCCAAGGCTTTCTTT.

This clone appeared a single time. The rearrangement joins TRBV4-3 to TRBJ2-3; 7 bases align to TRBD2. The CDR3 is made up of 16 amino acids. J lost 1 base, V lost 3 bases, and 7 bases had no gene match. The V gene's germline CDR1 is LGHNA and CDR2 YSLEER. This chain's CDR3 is CASSHATSDGTDTQYF. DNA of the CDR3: TGCGCCAGCAGCCACGCTACTAGCGACGGCACAGATACGCAGTATTTT.

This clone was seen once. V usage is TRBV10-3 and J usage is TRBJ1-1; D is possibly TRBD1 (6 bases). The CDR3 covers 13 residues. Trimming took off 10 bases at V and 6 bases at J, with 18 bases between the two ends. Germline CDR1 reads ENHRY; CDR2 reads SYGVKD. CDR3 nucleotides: TGTGCCAACCATGACAGGCTGAGGGCTGAAGCTTTCTTT. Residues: CANHDRLRAEAFF.

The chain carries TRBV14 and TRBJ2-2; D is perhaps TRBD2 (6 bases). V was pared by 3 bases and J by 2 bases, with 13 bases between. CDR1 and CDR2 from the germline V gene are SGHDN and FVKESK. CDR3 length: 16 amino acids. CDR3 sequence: CASSHWGVSNTGELFF. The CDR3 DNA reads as TGTGCCAGCAGCCACTGGGGGGTATCTAACACCGGGGAGCTGTTTTTT.

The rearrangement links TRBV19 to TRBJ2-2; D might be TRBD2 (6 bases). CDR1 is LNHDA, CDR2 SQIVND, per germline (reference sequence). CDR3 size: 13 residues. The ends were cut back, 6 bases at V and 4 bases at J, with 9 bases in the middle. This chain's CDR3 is CASSGSGTGELFF. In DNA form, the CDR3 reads TGTGCCAGTAGCGGGAGCGGCACCGGGGAGCTGTTTTTT.

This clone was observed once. The CDR3 region is CASGTGNSNYNEQFF. CDR3 DNA: TGTGCCAGTGGAACTGGGAACTCAAACTACAATGAGCAGTTCTTC. The chain employs TRBV9 and TRBJ2-1; D remains ambiguous. Trimming removed 8 bases from V and 3 bases from J, with 18 bases in between. This CDR3 comprises 15 residues. Germline lookup yields CDR1 SGDLS and CDR2 YYNGEE. The entire variable domain, with the rest obtained from reference TRBV9 and TRBJ2-1, is as follows: DSGVTQTPKHLITATGQRVTLRCSPRSGDLSVYWYQQSLDQGLQFLIQYYNGEERAKGNILERFSAQQFPDLHSELNLSSLELGDSALYFCASGTGNSNYNEQFFGPGTRLTVL.

For the CDR3, the DNA is TGTGCTTCGGGGAATCACCCCGCCAATCAGCCCCAGCATTTT. Protein: CASGNHPANQPQHF. V gene TRBV6-6 combines with J gene TRBJ1-5; D unclear. The germline CDR1 and CDR2 sequences are MNHNY and SVGAGI (reference sequence). The CDR3 contains 14 residues.

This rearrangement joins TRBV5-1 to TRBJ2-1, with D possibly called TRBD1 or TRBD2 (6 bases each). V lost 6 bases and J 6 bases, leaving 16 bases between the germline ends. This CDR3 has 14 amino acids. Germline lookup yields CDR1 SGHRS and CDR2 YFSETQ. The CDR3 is CASISGAGGNEQFF. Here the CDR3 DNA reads TGCGCCAGCATTTCGGGGGCCGGGGGCAATGAGCAGTTCTTC.